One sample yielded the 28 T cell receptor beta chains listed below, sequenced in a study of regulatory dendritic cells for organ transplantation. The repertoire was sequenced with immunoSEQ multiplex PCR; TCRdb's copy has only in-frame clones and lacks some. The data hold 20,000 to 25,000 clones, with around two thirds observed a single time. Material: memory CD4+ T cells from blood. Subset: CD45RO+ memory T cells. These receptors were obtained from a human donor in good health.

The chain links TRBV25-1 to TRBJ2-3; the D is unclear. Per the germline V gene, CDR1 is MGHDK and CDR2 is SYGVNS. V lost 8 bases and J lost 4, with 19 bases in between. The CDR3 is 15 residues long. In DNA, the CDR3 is TGTGCCAGCGGCCCCCCCGGGTCTCGCGCAGATACGCAGTATTTT. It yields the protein CASGPPGSRADTQYF.

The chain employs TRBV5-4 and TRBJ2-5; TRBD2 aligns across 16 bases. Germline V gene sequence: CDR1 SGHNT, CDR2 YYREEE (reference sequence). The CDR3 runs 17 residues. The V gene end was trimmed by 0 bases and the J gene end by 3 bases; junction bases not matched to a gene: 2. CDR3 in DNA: TGTGCCAGCAGCTTGGACGGGACTAGCGGGGGGGAAGAGACCCAGTACTTC. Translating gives CASSLDGTSGGEETQYF.

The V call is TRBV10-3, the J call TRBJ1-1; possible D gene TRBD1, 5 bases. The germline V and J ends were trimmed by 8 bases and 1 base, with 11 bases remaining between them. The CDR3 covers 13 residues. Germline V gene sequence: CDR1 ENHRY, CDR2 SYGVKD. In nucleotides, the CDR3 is TGTGCCATCGGACCCGGGGGGAACACTGAAGCTTTCTTT. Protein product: CAIGPGGNTEAFF.

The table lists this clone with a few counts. In DNA form, the CDR3 reads TGTGCCAGCAGTTTGAGGGGACTCCATGGCTACACCTTC. Translating it yields CASSLRGLHGYTF. The chain recombines TRBV28 with TRBJ1-2; possible D gene TRBD1, 5 bases. CDR3 length: 13 amino acids. From germline, CDR1 is MDHEN and CDR2 SYDVKM. The germline V and J ends were trimmed by 3 bases and 6 bases, with 11 bases remaining between them.

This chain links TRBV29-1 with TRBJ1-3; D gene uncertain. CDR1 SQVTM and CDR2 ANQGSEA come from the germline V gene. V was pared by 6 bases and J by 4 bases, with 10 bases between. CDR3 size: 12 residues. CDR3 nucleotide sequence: TGCAGCGTCACAACCAGGGGAAACACCATATATTTT. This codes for CSVTTRGNTIYF. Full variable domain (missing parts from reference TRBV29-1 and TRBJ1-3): SAVISQKPSRDICQRGTSLTIQCQVDSQVTMMFWYRQQPGQSLTLIATANQGSEATYESGFVIDKFPISRPNLTFSTLTVSNMSPEDSSIYLCSVTTRGNTIYFGEGSWLTVV.

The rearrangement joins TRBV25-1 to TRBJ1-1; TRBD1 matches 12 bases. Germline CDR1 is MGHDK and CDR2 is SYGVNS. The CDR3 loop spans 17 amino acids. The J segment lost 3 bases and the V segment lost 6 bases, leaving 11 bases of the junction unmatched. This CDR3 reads CASSPLGTGGRDTEAFF. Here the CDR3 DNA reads TGTGCCAGCAGCCCTCTCGGGACAGGGGGCAGGGACACTGAAGCTTTCTTT.

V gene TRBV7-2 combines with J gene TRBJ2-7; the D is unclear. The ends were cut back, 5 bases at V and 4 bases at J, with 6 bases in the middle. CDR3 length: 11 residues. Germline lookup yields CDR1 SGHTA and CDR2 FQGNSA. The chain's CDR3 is CASSRGYEQYF. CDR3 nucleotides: TGTGCCAGCAGCCGAGGTTACGAGCAGTACTTC.

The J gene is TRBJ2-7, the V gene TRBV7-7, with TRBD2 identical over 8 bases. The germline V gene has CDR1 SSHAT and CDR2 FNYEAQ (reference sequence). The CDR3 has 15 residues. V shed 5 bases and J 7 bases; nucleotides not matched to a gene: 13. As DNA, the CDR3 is TGTGCCAGCAGCCCTTCATCCGGGCCGGGGGGGGAGCAGTACTTC. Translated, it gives CASSPSSGPGGEQYF.

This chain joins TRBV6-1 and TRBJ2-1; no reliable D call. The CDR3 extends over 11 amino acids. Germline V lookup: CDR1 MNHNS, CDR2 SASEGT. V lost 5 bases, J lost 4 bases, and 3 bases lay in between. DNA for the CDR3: TGTGCCAGCAGTCAATACAATGAGCAGTTCTTC. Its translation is CASSQYNEQFF.

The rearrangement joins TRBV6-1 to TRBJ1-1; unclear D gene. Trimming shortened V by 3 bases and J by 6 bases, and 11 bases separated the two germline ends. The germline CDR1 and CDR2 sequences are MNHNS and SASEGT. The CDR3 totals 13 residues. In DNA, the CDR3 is TGTGCCAGCAGTGAGGCGGCTCGGTCTGAAGCTTTCTTT. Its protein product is CASSEAARSEAFF.

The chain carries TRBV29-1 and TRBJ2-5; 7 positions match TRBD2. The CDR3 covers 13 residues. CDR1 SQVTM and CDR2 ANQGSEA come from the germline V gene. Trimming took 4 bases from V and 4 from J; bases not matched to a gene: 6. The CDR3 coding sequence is TGCAGCGTTGCGAAAAGCGGGGCAGAGACCCAGTACTTC. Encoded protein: CSVAKSGAETQYF. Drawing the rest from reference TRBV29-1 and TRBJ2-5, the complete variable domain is SAVISQKPSRDICQRGTSLTIQCQVDSQVTMMFWYRQQPGQSLTLIATANQGSEATYESGFVIDKFPISRPNLTFSTLTVSNMSPEDSSIYLCSVAKSGAETQYFGPGTRLLVL.

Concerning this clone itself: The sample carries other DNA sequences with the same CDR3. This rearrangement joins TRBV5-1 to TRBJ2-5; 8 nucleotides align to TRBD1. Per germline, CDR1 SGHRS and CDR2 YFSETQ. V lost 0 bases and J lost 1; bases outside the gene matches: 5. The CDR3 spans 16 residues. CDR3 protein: CASSLGQGAGQETQYF. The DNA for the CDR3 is TGCGCCAGCAGCTTGGGTCAGGGGGCCGGCCAAGAGACCCAGTACTTC.

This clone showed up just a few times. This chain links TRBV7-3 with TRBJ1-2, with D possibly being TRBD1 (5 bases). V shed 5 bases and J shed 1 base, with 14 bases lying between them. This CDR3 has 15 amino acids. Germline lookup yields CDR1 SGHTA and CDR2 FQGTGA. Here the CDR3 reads CASSPGQGDNYGYTF. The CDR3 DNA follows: TGTGCCAGCAGCCCCGGACAAGGCGATAACTATGGCTACACCTTC.

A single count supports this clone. The CDR3 spells CASSLGTGGNQPQHF. In DNA, the CDR3 is TGCGCCAGCAGCTTGGGGACAGGTGGGAATCAGCCCCAGCATTTT. The genes are TRBV5-1 and TRBJ1-5, with 7 bases fitting TRBD1. After removal of 0 bases from V and 4 bases from J, the junction contained 4 bases not matched to a gene. The CDR3 spans 15 residues. In germline, CDR1 is SGHRS, CDR2 YFSETQ.

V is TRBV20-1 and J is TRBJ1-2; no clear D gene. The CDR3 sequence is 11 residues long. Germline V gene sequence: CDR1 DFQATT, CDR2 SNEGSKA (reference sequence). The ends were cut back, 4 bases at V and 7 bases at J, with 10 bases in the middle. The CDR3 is CSATPSRGYTF. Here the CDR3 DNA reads TGCAGTGCTACTCCCTCCCGTGGCTACACCTTC.

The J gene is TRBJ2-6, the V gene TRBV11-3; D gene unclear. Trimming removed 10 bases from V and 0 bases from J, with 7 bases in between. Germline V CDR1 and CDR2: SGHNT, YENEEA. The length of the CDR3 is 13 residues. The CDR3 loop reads CATKISGANVLTF. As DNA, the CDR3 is TGTGCCACTAAAATCTCTGGGGCCAACGTCCTGACTTTC.

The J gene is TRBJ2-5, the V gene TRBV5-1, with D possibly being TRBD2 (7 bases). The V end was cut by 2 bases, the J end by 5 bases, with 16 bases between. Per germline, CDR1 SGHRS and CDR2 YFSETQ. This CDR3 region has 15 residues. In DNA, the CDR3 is TGCGCCAGCAGCTTATGGCGGGGGCGCGGGGAGACCCAGTACTTC. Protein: CASSLWRGRGETQYF.

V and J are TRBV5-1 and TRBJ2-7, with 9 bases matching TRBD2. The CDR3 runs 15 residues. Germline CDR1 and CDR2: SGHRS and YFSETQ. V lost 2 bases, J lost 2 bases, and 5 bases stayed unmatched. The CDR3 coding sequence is TGCGCCAGCAGCTTAGGCGGGGGGGGTACCTACGAGCAGTACTTC. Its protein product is CASSLGGGGTYEQYF.

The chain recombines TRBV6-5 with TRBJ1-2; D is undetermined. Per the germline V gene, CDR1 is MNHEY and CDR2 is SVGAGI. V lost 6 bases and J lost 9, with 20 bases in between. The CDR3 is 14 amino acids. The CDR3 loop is CASSRDTRQIRYTF. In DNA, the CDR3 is TGTGCCAGCAGCCGAGACACCCGCCAGATACGCTACACCTTC.

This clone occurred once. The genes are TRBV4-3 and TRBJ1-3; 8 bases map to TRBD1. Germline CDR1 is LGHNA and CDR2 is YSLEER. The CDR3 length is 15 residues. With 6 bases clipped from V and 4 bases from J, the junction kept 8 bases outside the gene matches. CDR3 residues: CASSPDRAAGNTIYF. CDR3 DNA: TGCGCCAGCAGTCCGGACAGGGCTGCCGGAAACACCATATATTTT.

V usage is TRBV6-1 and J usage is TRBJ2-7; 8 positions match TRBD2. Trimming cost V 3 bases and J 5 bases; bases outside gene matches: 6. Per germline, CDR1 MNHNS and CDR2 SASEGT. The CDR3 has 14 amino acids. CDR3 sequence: CASSDRGGSHEQYF. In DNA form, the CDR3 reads TGTGCCAGCAGTGATCGGGGGGGCAGCCACGAGCAGTACTTC.

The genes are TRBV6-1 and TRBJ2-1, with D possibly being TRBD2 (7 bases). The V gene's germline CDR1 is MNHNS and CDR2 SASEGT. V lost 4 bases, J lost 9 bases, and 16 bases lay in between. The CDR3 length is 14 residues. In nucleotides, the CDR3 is TGTGCCAGCAGTGCCGGAGGGGGGGACGGTGAGCAGTTCTTC. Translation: CASSAGGGDGEQFF.

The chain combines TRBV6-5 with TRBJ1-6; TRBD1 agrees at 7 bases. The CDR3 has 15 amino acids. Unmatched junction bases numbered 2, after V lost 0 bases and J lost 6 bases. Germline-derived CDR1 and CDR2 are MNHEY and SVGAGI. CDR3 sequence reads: CASSYSGQLNSPLHF. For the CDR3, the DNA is TGTGCCAGCAGTTACTCGGGACAGCTTAATTCACCCCTCCACTTT.

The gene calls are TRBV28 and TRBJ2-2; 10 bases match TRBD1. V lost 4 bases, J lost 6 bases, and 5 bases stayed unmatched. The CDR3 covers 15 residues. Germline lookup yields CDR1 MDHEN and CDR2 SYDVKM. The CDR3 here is CASSSPGTGAGELFF. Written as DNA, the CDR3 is TGTGCCAGCAGTTCTCCCGGGACAGGGGCCGGGGAGCTGTTTTTT.

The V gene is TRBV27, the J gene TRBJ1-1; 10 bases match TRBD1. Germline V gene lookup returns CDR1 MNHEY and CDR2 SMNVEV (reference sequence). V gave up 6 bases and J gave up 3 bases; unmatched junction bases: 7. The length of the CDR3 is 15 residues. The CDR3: CASRPDGTGDTEAFF. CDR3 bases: TGTGCCAGCAGGCCCGACGGGACAGGGGACACTGAAGCTTTCTTT.

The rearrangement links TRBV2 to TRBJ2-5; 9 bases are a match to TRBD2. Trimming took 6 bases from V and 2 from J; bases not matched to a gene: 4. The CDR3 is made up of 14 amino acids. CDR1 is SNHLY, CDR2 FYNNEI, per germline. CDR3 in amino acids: CASRGAGGQETQYF. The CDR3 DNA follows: TGTGCCAGCAGAGGGGCGGGGGGGCAAGAGACCCAGTACTTC.

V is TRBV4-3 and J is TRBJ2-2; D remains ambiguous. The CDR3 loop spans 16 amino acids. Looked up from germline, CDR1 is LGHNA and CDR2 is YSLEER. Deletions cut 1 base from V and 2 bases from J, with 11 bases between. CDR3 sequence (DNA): TGCGCCAGCAGCCAAGGTCCAGGATATAACACCGGGGAGCTGTTTTTT. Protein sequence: CASSQGPGYNTGELFF.

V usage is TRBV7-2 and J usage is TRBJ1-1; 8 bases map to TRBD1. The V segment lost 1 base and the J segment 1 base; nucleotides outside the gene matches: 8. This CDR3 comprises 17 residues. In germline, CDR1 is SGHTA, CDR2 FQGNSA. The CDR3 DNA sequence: TGTGCCAGCAGCTTAGGAGTTAGAACAGGGGGGAACACTGAAGCTTTCTTT. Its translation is CASSLGVRTGGNTEAFF.